This T cell receptor (beta chain) emerged from a study of cytomegalovirus exposure and HLA in healthy donors (dated by TCRdb to about 2017). For the study in its entirety: In an earlier analysis of several hundred of the donors, around 290 Gb of sequence data and 90 million to 130 million unique TCR beta sequences from about 190 million T cells were reported. An early release that covered some 630 HLA-typed donors contained approximately 300 gigabases of sequencing data and tens of millions of unique TCR sequences. Among the 398 genotyped donors, approximately 76% belonged to the genetic ancestry cluster associated with self-reported Caucasian donors. The aim of the study was to test whether cataloging public T cell receptors could identify signatures of past pathogen exposure. The study profiled the T cell repertoires of 666 subjects by immunosequencing and related them to cytomegalovirus serostatus. Besides the first cohort of around 670 subjects, a separate validation cohort made up of over 95 different subjects was used. High-throughput TCR immunosequencing, statistical association of individual TCRs with disease status, and machine learning were combined to predict cytomegalovirus infection status. A later analysis re-analyzed previously published TCR beta repertoires from roughly 600 donors and added high-resolution HLA genotyping to study TCR occurrence patterns. Rather than drawing on any new phenotypic data, the later analysis identified candidate immune exposures from TCR beta sequences and the way those sequences occurred across donors. In an earlier analysis of more than 550 of the donors, high-throughput TCR beta sequencing was used to judge whether each TCR beta V gene segment behaved as functional or pseudogenic. Donor age, sex, ethnicity and CMV serostatus were compiled together with the repertoire data. A later genetic analysis used genome-wide SNP genotypes for about 65% of the roughly 670 donors, treating that subset as a discovery cohort. All discovery cohort repertoires had been generated using a single sequencing platform. HLA typing covered class I and class II loci at four-digit resolution. The number of typed donors differed by locus: 629-630 for A, B, C, DRB1 and DQB1; 522 for DQA1; approximately 600 for DPA1; and 400 to 480 for DPB1. A few DR-DQ haplotypes were handled as single units for association and clustering because linkage in the cohort was strong. On average, about 200,000 unique TCR beta nucleotide sequences were sequenced per donor among fewer than 500 genotyped donors of the cohort, with roughly 19% of those sequences being non-productive.

A word on this clone: Its antigen is not yet known. The input lacks base qualities; no much larger clone sits a single base away.

The cohort comprised hundreds of healthy bone marrow donors. At the time of sampling, all cohort members were nominally healthy, though unrecorded immune exposures were likely present. The donor was CMV seropositive and was included in the group of 300 or so seropositive cohort members. Each donor provided a peripheral blood sample, and peripheral blood mononuclear cells were used for TCR beta sequencing. The Qiagen DNeasy Blood Extraction Kit was used to extract genomic DNA from the blood cell samples. Receptors were amplified or captured by the immunoSEQ multiplex PCR assay. The multiplex PCR relied on a mix of 60 forward primers for TCR Vbeta segments and 13 reverse primers for TCR Jbeta segments. A multiplex PCR assay on genomic DNA amplified the CDR3 region of rearranged TCR beta genes. The amplified TCR beta libraries were sequenced on the Illumina HiSeq System as 87-base-pair reads. In the authors' own workflow: A later analysis counted about 80 million unique TCR beta chains across the 500 to 850 repertoires, and roughly 11 million of these chains were shared by at least two donors. To remove PCR and sequencing errors, raw reads were error-corrected and collapsed into unique sequences using a nearest-neighbor algorithm that merged closely related sequences. Alignment of CDR3 sequences to IMGT reference sequences was used to assign V, D and J gene segments. Each retained sequence needed at least a six-nucleotide match to both a V gene segment and a J gene segment. Rearrangements were called productive when the CDR3 lacked stop codons and stayed in frame with V and J; all others were non-productive. Following IMGT convention, CDR3 was defined as the stretch from the second conserved V-encoded cysteine up to the conserved J-encoded phenylalanine. The earlier analysis of 550 to 650 of the donors excluded any sequence lacking an unambiguous match to a single V gene segment. An earlier analysis of 587 of the donors classified V segments as functional when productive rearrangements were above 56.7% and as segregating when the standard deviation between donors was above 5%. A statistical classification framework was built for diagnosing cytomegalovirus status from the catalog of TCR beta chain sequences. V and J gene assignment, in a later analysis, came from comparing TCR nucleotide sequences with IMGT/GENE-DB human TR gene sequences. Using the TCRdist pipeline, a later analysis assigned CDR3 sequences along with most-parsimonious VDJ recombination scenarios. A later analysis defined each TCR beta chain by its CDR3 amino acid sequence plus V-gene family, and excluded reads lacking a unique V-gene family. To address suspected cross-contamination and a sequencing artifact, a later analysis removed around 590 highly shared, low-generation-probability nucleotide sequences. In a later analysis, a clonal expansion index for each public chain was calculated from normalized within-repertoire ranks of inferred template counts. In a later analysis, generation probabilities were computed with a VDJ recombination model fitted to out-of-frame rearrangements, and the resulting probabilities were checked against IGoR. Hypergeometric tests were used in a later analysis to score TCR-TCR, TCR-HLA and TCR-CMV co-occurrence, with a repertoire-size bias correction applied to the TCR pairs. In a later analysis, false discovery rates were estimated by permuting HLA or CMV assignments 20 times. In a later analysis, co-occurring TCRs were grouped using DBSCAN, with TCRdist sequence similarity added in when clustering inside HLA-allele-positive subsets. For co-occurrence clustering, repertoires with fewer than 30,000 or more than 120,000 public chains were excluded, along with five or six repertoires with anomalous nucleotide sharing. Not all clones reach the TCRdb copy of this immuneACCESS table, which keeps in-frame sequences only. Checked studies attribute under half of the gap to unresolved V genes and leave the rest unexplained. That table supplies the V and J calls and clone size; D and trimming were determined from the DNA. The sample contains some 220,000 clones, 70% to 80% of them found a single time. Approximately 2.6% of the sample rests with the top ten.

V is clipped by 5 bases and J by 1 base, and the sequence between their germline boundaries is 6 bases long. CDR1 and CDR2 were assigned from the germline V gene as SGDLS and YYNGEE. Including the terminal cysteine and phenylalanine, the CDR3 comprises 13 residues. Left in the record is the CDR3 DNA by itself, 39 bases read in frame from the first base. The study at large found these results: At a false discovery rate of 0.05, a later analysis linked some 17,000 TCR beta sequences to specific HLA alleles. Roughly 15 rarely observed V segments, including chromosome 9 orphons, were excluded from the earlier analysis of some 590 of the donors because counts were too low. In a later genetic analysis, fewer N-insertions in productive TCRs were reported among donors in an Asian-associated ancestry cluster than the roughly 700-donor mean. According to a later analysis, TCR association rates differed among HLA loci, with DRB1 alleles showing the most associated TCRs and HLA-C alleles showing the fewest. Linkage disequilibrium might explain the correlated functional status among segregating V segments, but an unknown experimental factor could not be ruled out. Because some donors lacked HLA typing at each locus, the association tests relied only on the typed subset. Cytomegalovirus status was reported to be diagnosed by the classifier with high specificity and sensitivity in both the original and validation cohorts. A later analysis reported that several top co-occurrence clusters appeared linked to parvovirus B19, influenza, CMV and Epstein-Barr virus. A total of 164 TCR beta chains were listed by the study as associated with cytomegalovirus. A further reported finding was that TCR beta sequences accurately predicted the HLA-A and HLA-B alleles for most subjects in the first cohort. In this cohort, only TCR beta chains were sequenced, and detectable features were limited by the absence of alpha or paired-chain data. Most TCR sequences were seen in very few donors, while some public TCRs were found in many individuals. Some IMGT-functional V segments, including TRBV6-2 and TRBV6-3, could not be told apart with the 87-base-pair reads, so those segments were excluded. For the cohort, immune exposure information was limited to CMV serostatus. In a later analysis, HLA-associated TCR beta chains showed more clonal expansion and lower generation probabilities than non-associated chains that were equally common. Assigning TCR associations to individual alleles was difficult when HLA alleles, especially DR and DQ, strongly co-occurred. The presence/absence analyses assumed that sequencing depth was roughly uniform across donors, and that assumption may not be true. A cluster of highly shared sequence variants was judged likely to represent a technical artifact of the sequencing pipeline. Broadly in line with IMGT annotations, most TCR beta V segments showed up in productive rearrangements about 87% or about 30% of the time in an earlier analysis of about 500 of the donors. According to the authors, the approach could potentially be generalized to other disease states and immunological phenotypes. Most CMV-associated TCR beta chains appeared to be HLA-restricted in a later analysis, and the HLA associations seemed to be driven largely by CMV exposure. In vitro tests confirmed that a few of the cytomegalovirus-associated TCR beta chains recognize cytomegalovirus antigens. An association between a missense DCLRE1C variant and V-gene and J-gene trimming of TCR beta chains was found in a later genetic analysis and replicated in an independent cohort.

What was sequenced was PBMCs. Recombination joined TRBV9 with TRBJ2-2; TRBD1 is a possible D gene, resting on 6 matching bases. The sequence was collected from a woman aged 60-70 years in good health and CMV-seropositive. The CDR3 is CASRTGNTGELFF. The nucleotides read TGTGCCAGCAGGACAGGGAACACCGGGGAGCTGTTTTTT.